The text below deals with one T cell receptor (beta chain). The target antigen is unknown. Libraries were prepared by immunoSEQ multiplex PCR; TCRdb keeps only in-frame clonotypes and omits some of them. The sample lists 70,000 or so clones, about 93% occurring once. The entry originates in a study of cytomegalovirus exposure and HLA in healthy donors. Notes on the study in general: Diagnosis of cytomegalovirus status made by the classifier reportedly showed high specificity and sensitivity. The tendency of first-cohort TCR clusters to co-occur in the roughly 130 validation repertoires emerged from a later analysis. It was confirmed in vitro that a few of the CMV-associated chains were specific for CMV antigens. Among TCR beta chains, those listed as cytomegalovirus-associated numbered over 150.

Sequenced sample: PBMCs. The source is a young man in good health and CMV-seropositive.

As DNA, the CDR3 is TGTGCCTGGGTGGAGAGGGAGAGGGGGTGGGATGAGCAGTTCTTC. Encoded protein: CAWVERERGWDEQFF. The chain carries TRBV30 and TRBJ2-1; weak D call: TRBD1 (6 bases). There are 15 residues in the CDR3. The V gene's germline CDR1 is GTSNPN and CDR2 SVGIG (reference sequence). V was trimmed by 5 bases and J by 8 bases, leaving 22 bases between them.